This TCR beta chain was recovered during a study of T cell responses to AZD1222 COVID-19 vaccine. Study-wide results and limits: Repertoire collection took place solely once the T cell response had peaked.

As concerns this clone: Its antigen is not identified.

With V trimmed by 4 bases and J by 2 bases, 0 bases remained unmatched. Germline V gives CDR1 GTSNPN, CDR2 SVGIG (reference sequence). The CDR3 runs to 12 residues. Generated by immunoSEQ multiplex PCR, the TCRdb table keeps only in-frame clones and is missing some. The sample records under 110,000 clones, 70% to 90% being singletons. This receptor was identified in an adult who received the AZD1222 COVID-19 vaccine. The sample here was peripheral blood, taken 28 days after the second AZD1222 dose. The chain couples TRBV30 to TRBJ2-7; 9 nucleotides align to TRBD2. The CDR3 spells CAWTSGAYEQYF. In DNA form, the CDR3 reads TGTGCCTGGACTAGCGGGGCCTACGAGCAGTACTTC.